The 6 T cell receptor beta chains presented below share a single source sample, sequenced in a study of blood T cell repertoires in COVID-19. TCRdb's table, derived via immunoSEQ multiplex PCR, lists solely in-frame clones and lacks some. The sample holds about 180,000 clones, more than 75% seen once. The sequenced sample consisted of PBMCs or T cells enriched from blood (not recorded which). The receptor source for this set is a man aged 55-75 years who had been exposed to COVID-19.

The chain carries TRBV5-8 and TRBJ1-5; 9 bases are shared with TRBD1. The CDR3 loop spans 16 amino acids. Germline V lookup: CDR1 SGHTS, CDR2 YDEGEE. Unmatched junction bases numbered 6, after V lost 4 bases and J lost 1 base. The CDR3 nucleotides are TGTGCCAGCAGCGCCGGACAGGGGCCGAGCAATCAGCCCCAGCATTTT. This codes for CASSAGQGPSNQPQHF.

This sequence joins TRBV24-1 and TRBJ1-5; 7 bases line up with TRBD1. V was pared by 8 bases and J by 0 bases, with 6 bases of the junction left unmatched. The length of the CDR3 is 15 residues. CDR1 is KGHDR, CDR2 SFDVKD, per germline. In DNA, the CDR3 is TGTGCCACCATGCACGGGACAGCTAGCAATCAGCCCCAGCATTTT. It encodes CATMHGTASNQPQHF.

CDR3 DNA: TGTGCCAGCAGGTTTGTTGGACAGGGGGATCCTGAAGCTTTCTTT. Translating gives CASRFVGQGDPEAFF. V is TRBV28 and J is TRBJ1-1; 10 bases fit TRBD1. The length of the CDR3 is 15 residues. V lost 6 bases to trimming and J lost 6 bases; unmatched junction nucleotides: 10. Germline V lookup: CDR1 MDHEN, CDR2 SYDVKM.

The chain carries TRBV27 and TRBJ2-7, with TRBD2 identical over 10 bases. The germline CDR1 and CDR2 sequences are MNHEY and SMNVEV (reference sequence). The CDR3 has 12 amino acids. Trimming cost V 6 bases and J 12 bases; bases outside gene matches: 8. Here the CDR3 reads CASSSSGRAPYF. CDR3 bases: TGTGCCAGCAGCTCAAGCGGGAGGGCCCCGTACTTC.

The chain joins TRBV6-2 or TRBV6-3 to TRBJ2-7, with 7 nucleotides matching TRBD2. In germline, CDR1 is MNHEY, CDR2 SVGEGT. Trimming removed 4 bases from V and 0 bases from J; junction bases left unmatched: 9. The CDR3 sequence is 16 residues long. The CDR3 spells CASSSITSVISYEQYF. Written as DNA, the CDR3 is TGTGCCAGCAGTTCTATCACTAGCGTTATCTCCTACGAGCAGTACTTC.

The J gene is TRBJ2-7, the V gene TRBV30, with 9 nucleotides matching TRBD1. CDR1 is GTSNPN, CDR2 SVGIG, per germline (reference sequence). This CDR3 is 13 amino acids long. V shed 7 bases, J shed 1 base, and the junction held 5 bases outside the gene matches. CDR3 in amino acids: CAYGQGSSYEQYF. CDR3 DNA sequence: TGTGCCTACGGACAGGGGAGTTCCTACGAGCAGTACTTC.